The rows below give T cell receptor beta chains drawn from one sample of a study of neoadjuvant nivolumab and ipilimumab in lung cancer. Repertoires were generated with immunoSEQ multiplex PCR, while TCRdb's copy carries only in-frame clones and drops some. The sample holds roughly 18,000 clones, almost 80% seen once. The specimen was tumor tissue, collected after neoadjuvant nivolumab, alone or with ipilimumab, at or shortly before surgery. These receptor sequences come from an adult with non-small cell lung cancer. Both conserved end residues are part of each CDR3. A D gene is named only where the DNA matches it firmly. Rows may omit the clone size; those that give it use once, few, many or a size class.

J	size	D	V	DNA	CDR3
TRBJ2-2	-	-	TRBV9	TGTGCCAGCAGCCGACAGGAAAAGACCGGGGAGCTGTTTTTT	CASSRQEKTGELFF
TRBJ1-1	-	-	TRBV2	TGTGCCACTTCCGGGGGGGCTAGTAGGAACACTGAAGCTTTCTTT	CATSGGASRNTEAFF
TRBJ2-3	-	-	TRBV7-8	TGTGCCAGCAGCTTTGGGGATACGCAGTATTTT	CASSFGDTQYF
TRBJ1-1	few	-	TRBV7-6	TGTGCCACCTCCCGCTGGTTGGACACTGAAGCTTTCTTT	CATSRWLDTEAFF
TRBJ2-2	-	TRBD1	TRBV7-9	TGTGCCAGCAGCTTCGGGACAGGTTTTTACACCGGGGAGCTGTTTTTT	CASSFGTGFYTGELFF
TRBJ1-2	-	-	TRBV4-2	TGTGCCAGCAGCCGCCCCCGGGATCGGGTCTATGGCTACACCTTC	CASSRPRDRVYGYTF
TRBJ2-7	-	-	TRBV7-9	TGTGCCAGCGGGGACGGGCCATACGAGCAGTACTTC	CASGDGPYEQYF
TRBJ2-7	-	-	TRBV7-8	TGTGCCAGCAGCTTAGGATCATACGGCTCCTACGAGCAGTACTTC	CASSLGSYGSYEQYF
TRBJ2-5	-	-	TRBV6-5	TGTGCCAGCAGTTACTCATGGGGGGAGACCCAGTACTTC	CASSYSWGETQYF
TRBJ1-6	once	-	TRBV5-4	TGTGCCAGCAGCTTTCGCGGGACCGGAACCTACTCACCCCTCCACTTT	CASSFRGTGTYSPLHF
TRBJ2-1	-	-	TRBV5-4	TGTGCCAGCAGCCCCCAACACGTGGATGAGCAGTTCTTC	CASSPQHVDEQFF